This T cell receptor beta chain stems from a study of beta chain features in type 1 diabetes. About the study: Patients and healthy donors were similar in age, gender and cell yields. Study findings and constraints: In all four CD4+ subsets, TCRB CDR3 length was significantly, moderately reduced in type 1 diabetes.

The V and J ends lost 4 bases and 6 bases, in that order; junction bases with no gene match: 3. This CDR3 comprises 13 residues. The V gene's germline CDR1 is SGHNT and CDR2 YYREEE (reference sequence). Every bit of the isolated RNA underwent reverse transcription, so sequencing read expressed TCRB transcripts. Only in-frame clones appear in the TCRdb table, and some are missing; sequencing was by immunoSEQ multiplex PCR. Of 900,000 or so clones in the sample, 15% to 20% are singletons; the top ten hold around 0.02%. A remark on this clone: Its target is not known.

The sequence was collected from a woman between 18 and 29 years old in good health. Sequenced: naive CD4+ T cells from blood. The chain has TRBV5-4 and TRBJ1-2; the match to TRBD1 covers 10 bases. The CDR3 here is CASSPTGGDGYTF. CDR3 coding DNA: TGTGCCAGCAGCCCGACAGGGGGCGATGGCTACACCTTC.